This section outlines one T cell receptor beta chain sequence together with its context. The antigen is undetermined. These data belong to a study of beta chain features in type 1 diabetes. Points from the study as a whole: Junctions at VDJ sites from type 1 diabetes patients had fewer insertions and more deletions. The naive, central memory and Treg TCRB repertoires showed an apparent similarity that was greater among patients than among healthy donors.

cDNA synthesis used the whole RNA isolate, giving expressed TCRB sequences. The assay was immunoSEQ multiplex PCR, and TCRdb's table has in-frame clones only and misses some. The data contain roughly 450,000 clones, over 11% of them singletons. It was via CD45RO/CCR7/CD25/CD127/CD95/CD27 that CD4+ naive, central memory, regulatory and stem cell-like memory cells were sorted. V was pared by 3 bases and J by 2 bases, with 7 bases between. Germline CDR1 is ENHRY and CDR2 is SYGVKD. This CDR3 comprises 13 residues. The sequencing input was naive CD4+ T cells from blood. The source is a young man in good health. The genes are TRBV10-3 and TRBJ1-1, with a possible D match to TRBD1 (6 bases). The CDR3 protein is CAISEQGNTEAFF. DNA of the CDR3: TGTGCCATCAGTGAACAGGGAAACACTGAAGCTTTCTTT.